The entry below gives a single TCR beta chain sequence along with its context. Its cognate antigen is unknown. These data are taken from a study of cytotoxic CD8 clonotypes in ibrutinib-treated CLL. Whole-study context: A median around 12 months of treatment, range 6 to 36, preceded the collection of response samples.

CDR3 length: 14 residues. Trimming cost V 0 bases and J 5 bases, with 11 bases left between them. Study results and limitations: Baseline clonality exceeded age-matched healthy donors and tracked circulating CD8+ T-cell counts. Clonality showed a rise at ibrutinib response that reversed toward baseline at progression.

Repertoires were generated with immunoSEQ multiplex PCR, while TCRdb's copy carries only in-frame clones and drops some. The table has about 140,000 clones, approximately 80% seen once. The material was PBMCs, obtained after 12 months of ibrutinib treatment. The receptor comes from a human donor with chronic lymphocytic leukemia. The rearrangement joins TRBV23-1 to TRBJ2-7, with unresolved D. TRBV23-1 is given ORF status, its function remaining uncertain. CDR3 nucleotide sequence: TGCGCCAGCAGTCAATCCGATGGCTTCCACGAGCAGTACTTC. It specifies CASSQSDGFHEQYF.